This paragraph covers one T cell receptor beta chain sequence. Germline CDR1 is MRHNA and CDR2 is SNTAGT. Trimming cost V 0 bases and J 4 bases; bases outside gene matches: 5. The CDR3 covers 16 residues. The record originates from a study of blood T cell repertoires in COVID-19. Recruits, aged roughly 18 to 95 years, lived in 24 US areas. Profiled with immunoSEQ multiplex PCR; TCRdb holds only in-frame clones, not every one. The sample includes 150,000 to 200,000 clones, roughly three quarters of them seen just once. Sequenced sample: PBMCs or T cells enriched from blood (not recorded which). This sequence joins TRBV6-4 and TRBJ2-3; 9 bases are shared with TRBD2. The sequence was collected from a woman aged 45-65 years with acute COVID-19. CDR3 DNA: TGTGCCAGCAGTGACTCTAGTAGCGGGGGACCAGATACGCAGTATTTT. Amino acid sequence: CASSDSSSGGPDTQYF.